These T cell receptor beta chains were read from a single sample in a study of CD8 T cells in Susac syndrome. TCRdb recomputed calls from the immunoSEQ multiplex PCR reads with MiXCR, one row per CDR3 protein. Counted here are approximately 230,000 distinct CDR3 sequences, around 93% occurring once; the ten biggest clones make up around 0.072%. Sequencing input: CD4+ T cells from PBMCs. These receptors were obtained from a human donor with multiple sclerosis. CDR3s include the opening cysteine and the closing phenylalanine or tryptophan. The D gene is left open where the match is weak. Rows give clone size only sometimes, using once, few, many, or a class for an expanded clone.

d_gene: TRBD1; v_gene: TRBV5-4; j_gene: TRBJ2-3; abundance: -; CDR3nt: TGTGCCAGCAGCTTTGGTGGTGGGGACAGGCGCACAGATACGCAGTATTTT; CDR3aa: CASSFGGGDRRTDTQYF
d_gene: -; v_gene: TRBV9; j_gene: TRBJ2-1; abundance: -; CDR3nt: TGTGCCAGCAGCGTGGCGGGGGCTTACAATGAGCAGTTCTTC; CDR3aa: CASSVAGAYNEQFF
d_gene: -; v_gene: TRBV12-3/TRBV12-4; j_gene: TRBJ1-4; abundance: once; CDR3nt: TGTGCCAGCAGCCCGACGGAGTTTGGTGAAAAACTGTTTTTT; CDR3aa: CASSPTEFGEKLFF
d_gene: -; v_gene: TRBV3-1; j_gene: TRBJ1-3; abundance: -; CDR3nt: TGTGCCAGCAGTTATCAGGGAGGAAACACCATATATTTT; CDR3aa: CASSYQGGNTIYF
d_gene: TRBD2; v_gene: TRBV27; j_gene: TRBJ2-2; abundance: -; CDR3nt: TGTGCCAGCAGCTTTGCGGGGGGATACACCGGGGAGCTGTTTTTT; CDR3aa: CASSFAGGYTGELFF
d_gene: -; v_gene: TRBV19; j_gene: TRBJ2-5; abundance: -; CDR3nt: TGTGCCAGTAGGGTTGTGGGAGGAGAGACCCAGTACTTC; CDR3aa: CASRVVGGETQYF
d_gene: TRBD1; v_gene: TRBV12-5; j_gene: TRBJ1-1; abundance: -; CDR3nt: TGTGCTAGTGGTTTTGCCCTGACAGGGTGGAACCCTGAAGCTTTCTTT; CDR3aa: CASGFALTGWNPEAFF
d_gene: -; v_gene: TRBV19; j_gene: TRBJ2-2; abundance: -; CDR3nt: TGTGCCAGTAGTGCCCTGCCGTCGAACACCGGGGAGCTGTTTTTT; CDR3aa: CASSALPSNTGELFF
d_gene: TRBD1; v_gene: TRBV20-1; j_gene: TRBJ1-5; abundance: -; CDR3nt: TGCAGTGCCCCAGGGGCTGACAGGGGGGCTCGGGCCCAGCATTTT; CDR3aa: CSAPGADRGARAQHF
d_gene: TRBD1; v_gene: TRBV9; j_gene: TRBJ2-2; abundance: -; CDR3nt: TGTGCCAGCAGCGTAGAGGGACAGGTAGACGGGGAGCTGTTTTTT; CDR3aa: CASSVEGQVDGELFF
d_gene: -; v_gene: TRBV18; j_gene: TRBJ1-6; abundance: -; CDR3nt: TGTGCCAGCTCACCATTGAGGGTAGAATTGGGCTCACCCCTCCACTTT; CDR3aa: CASSPLRVELGSPLHF
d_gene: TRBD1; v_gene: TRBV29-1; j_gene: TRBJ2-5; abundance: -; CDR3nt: TGCAGCGCTGGGGGGACAGGGGAGACCCAGTACTTC; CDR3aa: CSAGGTGETQYF
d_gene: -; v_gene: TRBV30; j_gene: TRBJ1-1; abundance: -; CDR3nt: TGTGCCTGGAGTCTCGGGACACCGAACACTGAAGCTTTCTTT; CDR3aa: CAWSLGTPNTEAFF
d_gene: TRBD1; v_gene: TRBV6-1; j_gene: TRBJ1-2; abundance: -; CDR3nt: TGTGCCAGCAGTCCAACGGGACAGAGATATGGCTACACCTTC; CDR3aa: CASSPTGQRYGYTF
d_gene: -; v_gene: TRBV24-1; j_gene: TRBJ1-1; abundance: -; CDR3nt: TGTGCCACCAGTGATGCTACAGCGAACACTGAAGCTTTCTTT; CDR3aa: CATSDATANTEAFF
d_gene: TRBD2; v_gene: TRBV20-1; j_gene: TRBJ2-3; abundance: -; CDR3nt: TGCAGTGCTCCAAACCCGACTAGCGGGCGGGATACGCAGTATTTT; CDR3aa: CSAPNPTSGRDTQYF
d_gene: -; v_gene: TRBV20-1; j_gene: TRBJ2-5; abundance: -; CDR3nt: TGCAGTGCTAGAAGACCGGGGCAGCAAGAGACCCAGTACTTC; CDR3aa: CSARRPGQQETQYF
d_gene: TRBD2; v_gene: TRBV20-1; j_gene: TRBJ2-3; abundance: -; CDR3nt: TGCAGTGCTGCCAGAGGGCAGGGCCCGGGACTAGCGGCAGATACGCAGTATTTT; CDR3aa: CSAARGQGPGLAADTQYF
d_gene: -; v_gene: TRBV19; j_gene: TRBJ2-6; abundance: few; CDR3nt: TGTGCCAGTAGTATTCGGGGCGGGGCCAACGTCCTGACTTTC; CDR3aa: CASSIRGGANVLTF
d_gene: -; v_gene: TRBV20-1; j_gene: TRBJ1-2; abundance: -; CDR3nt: TGCAGTGCGGGGGGAAACCTCCTTGGCTACACCTTC; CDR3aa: CSAGGNLLGYTF
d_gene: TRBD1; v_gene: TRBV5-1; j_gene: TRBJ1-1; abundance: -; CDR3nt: TGCGCCAGCAGCTTCGAACAGGGGAGCACTGAAGCTTTCTTT; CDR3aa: CASSFEQGSTEAFF
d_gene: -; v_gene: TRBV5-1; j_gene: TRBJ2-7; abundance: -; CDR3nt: TGCGCCAGCAGCTTGGCCGGGGGGCGCCCCTACGAGCAGTACTTC; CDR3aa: CASSLAGGRPYEQYF
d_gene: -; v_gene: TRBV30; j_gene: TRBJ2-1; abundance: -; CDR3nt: TGTGCCTGGAGTCCCCAGGCCTTTGAGCAGTTCTTC; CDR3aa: CAWSPQAFEQFF
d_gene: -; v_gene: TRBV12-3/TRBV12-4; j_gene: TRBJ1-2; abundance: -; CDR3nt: TGTGCCAGCAGCCCCGGGGCGAGCTATGGCTACACCTTC; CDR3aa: CASSPGASYGYTF
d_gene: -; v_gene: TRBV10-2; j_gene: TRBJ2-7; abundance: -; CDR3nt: TGCGCCAGCAGTGTGTCCGGGCTAGGAGAGCAGTACTTC; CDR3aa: CASSVSGLGEQYF
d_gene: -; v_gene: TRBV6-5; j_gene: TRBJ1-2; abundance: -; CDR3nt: TGTGCCAGCAGTTACGCCGGGATAGGGAACTATGGCTACACCTTC; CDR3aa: CASSYAGIGNYGYTF
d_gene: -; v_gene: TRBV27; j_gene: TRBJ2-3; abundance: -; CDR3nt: TGTGCCAGCAGTCCCCGGTGGATCACAGATACGCAGTATTTT; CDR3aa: CASSPRWITDTQYF
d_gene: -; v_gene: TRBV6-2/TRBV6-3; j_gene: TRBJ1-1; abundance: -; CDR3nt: TGTGCCAGCAGTTACTCGAGAGGGAGGACTGAAGCTTTCTTT; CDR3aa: CASSYSRGRTEAFF
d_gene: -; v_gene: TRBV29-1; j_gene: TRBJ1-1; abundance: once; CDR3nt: TGCAGCGTTGAAGACCACAGGGCATTGAACACTGAAGCTTTCTTT; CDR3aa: CSVEDHRALNTEAFF
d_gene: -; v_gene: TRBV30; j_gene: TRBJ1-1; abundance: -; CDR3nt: TGTGCCTGGAGTGTACGCTTCCCGGGGTGGAACACTGAAGCTTTCTTT; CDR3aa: CAWSVRFPGWNTEAFF
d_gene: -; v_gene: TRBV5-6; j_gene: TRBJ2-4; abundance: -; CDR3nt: TGTGCCAGCAGCTTGGAAGGGACGGCCAAAAACATTCAGTACTTC; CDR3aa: CASSLEGTAKNIQYF
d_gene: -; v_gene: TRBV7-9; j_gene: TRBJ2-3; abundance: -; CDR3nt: TGTGCCCACCACCCGGGAGCGGTTAGCACAGATACGCAGTATTTT; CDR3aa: CAHHPGAVSTDTQYF
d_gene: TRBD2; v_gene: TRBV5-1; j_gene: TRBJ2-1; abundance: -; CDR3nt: TGCGCCAGCAGCTTGGACCTCGGGACTAGCATCCGCTCCTACAATGAGCAGTTCTTC; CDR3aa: CASSLDLGTSIRSYNEQFF
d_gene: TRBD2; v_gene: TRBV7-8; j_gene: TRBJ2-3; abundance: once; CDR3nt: TGTGCCAGCAGCATACAAGCGGGAGGCACAGATACGCAGTATTTT; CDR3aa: CASSIQAGGTDTQYF
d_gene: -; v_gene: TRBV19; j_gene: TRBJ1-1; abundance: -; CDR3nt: TGTGCCAGTAGTATCATCCTCGGTGAAGCTTTCTTT; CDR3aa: CASSIILGEAFF
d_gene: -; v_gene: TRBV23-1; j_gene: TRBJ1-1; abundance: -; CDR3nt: TGCGCCAGCAGTCAATCCCCCGACTACACACCTATTAACACTGAAGCTTTCTTT; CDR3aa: CASSQSPDYTPINTEAFF
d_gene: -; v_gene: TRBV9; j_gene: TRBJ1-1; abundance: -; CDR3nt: TGTGCCAGCAGCGTACTCCCTCATTTGGAAGCTTTCTTT; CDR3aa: CASSVLPHLEAFF
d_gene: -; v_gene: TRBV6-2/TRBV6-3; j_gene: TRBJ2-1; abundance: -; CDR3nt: TGTGCCAGCAGCAAAACGGTGAATGAGCAGTTCTTC; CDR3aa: CASSKTVNEQFF
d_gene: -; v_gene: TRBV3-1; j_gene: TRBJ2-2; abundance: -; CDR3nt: TGTGCCAGCAGCCAAACTCGGAGCGCGAACACCGGGGAGCTGTTTTTT; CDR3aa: CASSQTRSANTGELFF
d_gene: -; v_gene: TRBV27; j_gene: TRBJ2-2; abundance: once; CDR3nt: TGTGCCAGCACCAGGGGCACCGGGGAGCTGTTTTTT; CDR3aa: CASTRGTGELFF
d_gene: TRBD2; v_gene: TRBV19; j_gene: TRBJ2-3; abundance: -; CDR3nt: TGTGCCAGTAGTATAGATCGGGGGGACAGCACAGATACGCAGTATTTT; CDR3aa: CASSIDRGDSTDTQYF